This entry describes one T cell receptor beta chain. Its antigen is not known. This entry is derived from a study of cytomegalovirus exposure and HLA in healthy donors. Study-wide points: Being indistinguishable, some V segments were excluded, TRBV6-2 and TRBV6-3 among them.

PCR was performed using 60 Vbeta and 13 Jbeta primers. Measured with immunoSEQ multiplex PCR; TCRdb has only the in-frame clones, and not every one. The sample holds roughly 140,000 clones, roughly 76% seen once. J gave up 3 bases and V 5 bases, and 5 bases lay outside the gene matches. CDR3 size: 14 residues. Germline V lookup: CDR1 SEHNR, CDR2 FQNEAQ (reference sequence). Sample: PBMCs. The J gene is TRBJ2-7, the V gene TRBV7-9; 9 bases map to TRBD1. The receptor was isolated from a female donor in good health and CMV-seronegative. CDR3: CASSPGQGVYEQYF. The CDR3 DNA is TGTGCCAGCAGCCCGGGACAGGGTGTCTACGAGCAGTACTTC.